This T cell receptor beta chain was observed in a study of OX40 agonist ivuxolimab in advanced cancers. As for the study in general: A mean age of around 60 years, range 23 to 79, was recorded, and roughly 80% were male. Partial responses occurred in three patients (one hepatocellular carcinoma, two cutaneous melanoma). Participants could have had prior anti-PD-1, anti-PD-L1 or anti-CTLA-4 therapy, and 40% had some. Whole-study findings and limits: CD4+ and CD8+ blood T cells expanded clonally by week 6 at 0.1 to 3.0 mg/kg.

The repertoire was sequenced with immunoSEQ multiplex PCR; TCRdb's copy has only in-frame clones and lacks some. The data show about 76,000 clones, approximately 86% seen once. The CDR3 loop spans 10 amino acids. CDR1 and CDR2 (germline): LNHDA, SQIVND (reference sequence). Trimming took 8 bases from V and 1 from J, leaving 2 bases between them. Remarks on this clone: The antigen is not known.

The rearrangement joins TRBV19 to TRBJ1-1; no reliable D call. The origin of this receptor is an adult with an advanced solid tumor such as melanoma, head and neck, liver or kidney cancer. The sequences come from CD4+ or CD8+ T cells sorted from blood, collected in a trial of the OX40 agonist ivuxolimab. In DNA, the CDR3 is TGTGCCAGTCGGAACACTGAAGCTTTCTTT. It codes for CASRNTEAFF.